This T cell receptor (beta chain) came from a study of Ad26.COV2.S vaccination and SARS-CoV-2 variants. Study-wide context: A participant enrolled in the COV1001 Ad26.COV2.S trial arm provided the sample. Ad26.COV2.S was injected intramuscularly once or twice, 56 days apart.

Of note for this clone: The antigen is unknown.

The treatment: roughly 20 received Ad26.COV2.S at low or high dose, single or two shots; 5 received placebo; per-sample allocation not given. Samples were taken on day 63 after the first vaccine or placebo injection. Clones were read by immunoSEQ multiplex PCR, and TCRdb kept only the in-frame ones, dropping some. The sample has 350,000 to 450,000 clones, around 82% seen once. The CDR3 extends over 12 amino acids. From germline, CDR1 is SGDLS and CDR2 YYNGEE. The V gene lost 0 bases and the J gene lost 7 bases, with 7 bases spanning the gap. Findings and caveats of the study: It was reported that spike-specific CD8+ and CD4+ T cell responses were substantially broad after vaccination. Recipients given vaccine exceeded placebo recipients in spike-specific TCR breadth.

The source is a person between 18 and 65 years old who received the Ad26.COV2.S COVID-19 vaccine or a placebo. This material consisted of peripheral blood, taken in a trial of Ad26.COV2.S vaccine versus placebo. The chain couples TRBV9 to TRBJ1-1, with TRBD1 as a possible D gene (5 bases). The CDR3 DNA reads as TGTGCCAGCAGCGTAGGGGGCAATGAAGCTTTCTTT. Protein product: CASSVGGNEAFF.